This T cell receptor (beta chain) was sequenced during a study of T cells in Graves' hyperthyroidism and ophthalmopathy. Germline lookup yields CDR1 LNHNV and CDR2 YYDKDF (reference sequence). V gave up 5 bases and J gave up 4 bases, with 12 bases separating them. CDR3 length: 13 amino acids. TCR beta CDR3 region amplification was performed from RNA transcripts. TCR CDR3 underwent first-round RT-PCR with the HTBI primer set. One entry per CDR3 protein results from TCRdb running MiXCR on the multiplex PCR reads. The table lists 500,000 to 600,000 distinct CDR3 sequences, 46% of them singletons. Sequenced input: peripheral blood or thyroid tissue (not recorded which). The chain uses TRBV15 and TRBJ2-7; possibly TRBD1 for D (6 bases). The receptor was derived from an adult woman with Graves' disease, either hyperthyroidism or ophthalmopathy (not recorded which). The CDR3 coding sequence is TGTGCCACCAGCGCTCGGACAGTGTACGAGCAGTACTTC. Residues: CATSARTVYEQYF.